This TCR beta chain was sequenced in a study of blood T cell repertoires in COVID-19. Study in general: Material from acute and convalescent COVID-19 was sourced from the United States, Italy and Spain.

In germline, CDR1 is SQVTM, CDR2 ANQGSEA. The CDR3 covers 13 residues. After removal of 5 bases from V and 0 bases from J, the junction contained 3 bases not matched to a gene. Per the study methods: Amplification with reference gene primers provided the estimates of nucleated cell counts. Clones were sequenced by immunoSEQ multiplex PCR, and TCRdb holds only the in-frame ones, with some missing. V, J and clone size were drawn from that table, and D and trimming were deduced from the DNA. The sample has about 180,000 clones, about 90% seen once. Sequencing was carried out using peripheral blood. The chain couples TRBV29-1 to TRBJ1-1; 7 nucleotides align to TRBD1. This sequence was found in a man in his forties with active or convalescent COVID-19. In DNA form, the CDR3 reads TGCAGCGTTCAGGGACAGTTGAACACTGAAGCTTTCTTT. As protein: CSVQGQLNTEAFF.